The 31 T cell receptor beta chains below were found in one sample sequenced in a study of technical replicates of blood from a handful of donors. The assay was immunoSEQ multiplex PCR, and TCRdb's table has in-frame clones only and misses some. The sample carries some 74,000 clones, just under 97% recorded once. The sequencing sample was made of T cells isolated from PBMCs. The receptors shown here come from a human donor in good health.

This clone was observed once. The rearrangement joins TRBV27 to TRBJ2-7; TRBD2 matches at 9 bases. The CDR3 runs to 14 residues. The germline CDR1 and CDR2 sequences are MNHEY and SMNVEV (reference sequence). V was pared by 4 bases and J by 3 bases, with 4 bases of the junction left unmatched. Written as DNA, the CDR3 is TGTGCCAGCAGTTCGAGCGGGAGGAACTACGAGCAGTACTTC. Translating gives CASSSSGRNYEQYF.

The rearrangement links TRBV6-1 to TRBJ2-4, with 9 bases lining up with TRBD1. Germline lookup yields CDR1 MNHNS and CDR2 SASEGT. The CDR3 contains 16 residues. V lost 3 bases and J lost 7; bases outside the gene matches: 10. CDR3 DNA: TGTGCCAGCAGTGATAGTTTCGGGACAGGGAGGAACATTCAGTACTTC. It translates to CASSDSFGTGRNIQYF.

The V and J genes are TRBV11-2 and TRBJ1-2; D may be TRBD1 (5 bases). There are 14 residues in the CDR3. Germline lookup yields CDR1 SGHAT and CDR2 FQNNGV. V lost 0 bases, J lost 7 bases, and 12 bases lay in between. In nucleotides, the CDR3 is TGTGCCAGCAGCTTAGATTTGGGCAGGGCTGGCTACACCTTC. Protein product: CASSLDLGRAGYTF.

J is TRBJ1-2 and V is TRBV15; 9 bases match TRBD1. This CDR3 has 15 amino acids. Germline V gene data show CDR1 as LNHNV and CDR2 as YYDKDF (reference sequence). V trimming: 0 bases; J trimming: 8 bases; junction bases outside the gene matches: 7. This CDR3 is CATSRDGTGFAGYTF. For the CDR3, the DNA is TGTGCCACCAGCAGAGATGGGACAGGGTTTGCGGGCTACACCTTC. The full variable domain, in which reference TRBV15 and TRBJ1-2 provide the parts outside the CDR3, is DAMVIQNPRYQVTQFGKPVTLSCSQTLNHNVMYWYQQKSSQAPKLLFHYYDKDFNNEADTPDNFQSRRPNTSFCFLDIRSPGLGDTAMYLCATSRDGTGFAGYTFGSGTRLTVV.

This chain connects TRBV7-9 to TRBJ2-1; 11 bases are shared with TRBD2. CDR1 and CDR2 from the germline V gene are SEHNR and FQNEAQ (reference sequence). The CDR3 contains 16 residues. V lost 5 bases, J lost 2 bases, and 5 bases stayed unmatched. CDR3 sequence: CASSPSSGGTYNEQFF. The CDR3 DNA is TGTGCCAGCAGCCCATCTAGCGGGGGGACCTACAATGAGCAGTTCTTC.

The rearrangement links TRBV6-5 to TRBJ2-7; D may be TRBD2 (5 bases). The CDR3 loop spans 13 amino acids. V lost 6 bases and J lost 0, with 9 bases in between. Germline V CDR1 and CDR2: MNHEY, SVGAGI. CDR3 sequence reads: CASRRESSYEQYF. The CDR3 nucleotides are TGTGCCAGCAGAAGGGAGAGCTCCTACGAGCAGTACTTC.

This clone was recorded a few times. The chain couples TRBV2 to TRBJ1-1; 9 positions match TRBD1. Germline V gene sequence: CDR1 SNHLY, CDR2 FYNNEI. CDR3 length equals 16 residues. V trimming: 3 bases; J trimming: 5 bases; junction bases outside the gene matches: 10. The CDR3 sequence is CASSDLRGQGDTEAFF. CDR3 bases: TGTGCCAGCAGTGACCTCCGGGGACAGGGAGATACTGAAGCTTTCTTT.

Only one count was recorded for this clone. This CDR3 is CASSLGGAPNVLTF. For the CDR3, the DNA is TGTGCCAGCAGCTTAGGGGGGGCACCCAACGTCCTGACTTTC. This rearrangement joins TRBV5-5 to TRBJ2-6, with D maybe TRBD2 (7 bases). Trimming took 2 bases from V and 8 from J, leaving 11 bases between them. Germline CDR1 is SGHKS and CDR2 is YYEKEE (reference sequence). This CDR3 comprises 14 residues. Variable domain in full (rest from reference TRBV5-5 and TRBJ2-6): DAGVTQSPTHLIKTRGQQVTLRCSPISGHKSVSWYQQVLGQGPQFIFQYYEKEERGRGNFPDRFSARQFPNYSSELNVNALLLGDSALYLCASSLGGAPNVLTFGAGSRLTVL.

This sequence joins TRBV7-2 and TRBJ2-7; D not resolved. This CDR3 is built from 13 residues. CDR1 and CDR2 (germline): SGHTA, FQGNSA. V lost 5 bases and J 2 bases, leaving 10 bases between the germline ends. The CDR3 region has the DNA TGTGCCAGCAGCCCCCGCGTCCCCTACGAGCAGTACTTC. Its protein is CASSPRVPYEQYF. Full variable domain (remainder filled in from reference TRBV7-2 and TRBJ2-7): GAGVSQSPSNKVTEKGKDVELRCDPISGHTALYWYRQSLGQGLEFLIYFQGNSAPDKSGLPSDRFSAERTGGSVSTLTIQRTQQEDSAVYLCASSPRVPYEQYFGPGTRLTVT.

This chain connects TRBV28 to TRBJ1-1, with D unresolved. The CDR3 consists of 11 residues. Per germline, CDR1 MDHEN and CDR2 SYDVKM. V lost 9 bases and J 0 bases, leaving 5 bases between the germline ends. DNA of the CDR3: TGTGCCAGTACGGTGAACACTGAAGCTTTCTTT. It specifies CASTVNTEAFF.

The genes are TRBV5-4 and TRBJ2-3; 8 positions agree with TRBD1. J was trimmed by 5 bases and V by 1 base; bases with no gene match: 6. This CDR3 comprises 15 residues. Germline V gene data show CDR1 as SGHNT and CDR2 as YYREEE (reference sequence). CDR3 region: CASSLTGTGLDTQYF. CDR3 in DNA: TGTGCCAGCAGCTTGACCGGGACAGGCCTAGATACGCAGTATTTT.

J is TRBJ1-4 and V is TRBV6-1; D remains ambiguous. Trimming took 2 bases from V and 0 from J, leaving 4 bases between them. The CDR3 spans 14 residues. The V gene's germline CDR1 is MNHNS and CDR2 SASEGT. DNA of the CDR3: TGTGCCAGCAGTGAATTCACAACTAATGAAAAACTGTTTTTT. It yields the protein CASSEFTTNEKLFF.

The V and J genes are TRBV9 and TRBJ1-2; 8 bases agree with TRBD1. The V gene's germline CDR1 is SGDLS and CDR2 YYNGEE. The CDR3 runs 18 residues. V lost 3 bases to trimming and J lost 5 bases; unmatched junction nucleotides: 18. In DNA form, the CDR3 reads TGTGCCAGCAGCGAGGGAGGGCAGGGGGCGAGTCTCAGGTATGGCTACACCTTC. Translation: CASSEGGQGASLRYGYTF.

V usage is TRBV27 and J usage is TRBJ1-1, with unresolved D. V lost 3 bases, J lost 8 bases, and 10 bases lay in between. The CDR3 totals 12 residues. CDR1 is MNHEY, CDR2 SMNVEV, per germline (reference sequence). The CDR3 reads CASSFGGQEAFF. CDR3 sequence (DNA): TGTGCCAGCAGTTTCGGAGGCCAAGAAGCTTTCTTT.

The rearrangement joins TRBV9 to TRBJ2-5, with TRBD2 matching over 8 bases. Unmatched junction bases numbered 9, after V lost 0 bases and J lost 2 bases. The germline V gene encodes CDR1 SGDLS and CDR2 YYNGEE. This CDR3 region has 17 residues. CDR3 protein: CASSVEGWREEQETQYF. The CDR3 DNA sequence: TGTGCCAGCAGCGTAGAGGGATGGCGGGAGGAGCAAGAGACCCAGTACTTC.

The chain links TRBV5-4 to TRBJ2-3; D is possibly TRBD2 (6 bases). Per germline, CDR1 SGHNT and CDR2 YYREEE (reference sequence). The CDR3 consists of 14 residues. V was pared by 5 bases and J by 4 bases, with 14 bases between. The CDR3 loop reads CASSEGLSPDTQYF. CDR3 DNA sequence: TGTGCCAGCAGTGAGGGACTTTCCCCAGATACGCAGTATTTT. The whole variable domain, remainder taken from reference TRBV5-4 and TRBJ2-3, is ETGVTQSPTHLIKTRGQQVTLRCSSQSGHNTVSWYQQALGQGPQFIFQYYREEENGRGNFPPRFSGLQFPNYSSELNVNALELDDSALYLCASSEGLSPDTQYFGPGTRLTVL.

V usage is TRBV25-1 and J usage is TRBJ1-2; D may be TRBD1 (5 bases). Germline CDR1 is MGHDK and CDR2 is SYGVNS. Trimming removed 6 bases at V and 2 bases at J, with 10 bases between. The CDR3 covers 13 residues. This CDR3 reads CASSDQGNYGYTF. The DNA for the CDR3 is TGTGCCAGCAGCGACCAGGGAAACTATGGCTACACCTTC.

The gene calls are TRBV18 and TRBJ1-1; D is possibly TRBD1 (5 bases). V lost 1 base, J lost 3 bases, and 9 bases lay in between. Germline V gene lookup returns CDR1 KGHSH and CDR2 LQKENI. The CDR3 is 14 residues long. The CDR3 loop reads CASSPQGWDTEAFF. The CDR3 DNA is TGTGCCAGCTCACCACAGGGGTGGGACACTGAAGCTTTCTTT. Full variable domain (remainder filled in from reference TRBV18 and TRBJ1-1): NAGVMQNPRHLVRRRGQEARLRCSPMKGHSHVYWYRQLPEEGLKFMVYLQKENIIDESGMPKERFSAEFPKEGPSILRIQQVVRGDSAAYFCASSPQGWDTEAFFGQGTRLTVV.

The chain joins TRBV12-5 to TRBJ1-5, with D unclear. Looked up from germline, CDR1 is LGHNT and CDR2 is FRNRAP. V dropped 5 bases and J dropped 5 bases, with 4 bases sitting between them. This CDR3 region has 11 residues. The CDR3 DNA reads as TGTGCTAGTGGTCCATATCAGCCCCAGCATTTT. Translation gives CASGPYQPQHF. Combining the CDR3 with reference TRBV12-5 and TRBJ1-5 gives the whole variable domain DARVTQTPRHKVTEMGQEVTMRCQPILGHNTVFWYRQTMMQGLELLAYFRNRAPLDDSGMPKDRFSAEMPDATLATLKIQPSEPRDSAVYFCASGPYQPQHFGDGTRLSIL.

The chain couples TRBV25-1 to TRBJ1-2; 7 bases agree with TRBD1. V lost 3 bases, J lost 4 bases, and 11 bases stayed unmatched. Per germline, CDR1 MGHDK and CDR2 SYGVNS. CDR3 size: 16 residues. CDR3 sequence reads: CASSDTTGLGGYGYTF. CDR3 bases: TGTGCCAGCAGTGACACGACAGGGTTAGGGGGCTATGGCTACACCTTC.

This clone was picked up one time. CDR3 nucleotides: TGCAGCGCGGGGACAGGGGCCTACCAAGAGACCCAGTACTTC. It codes for CSAGTGAYQETQYF. V and J are TRBV29-1 and TRBJ2-5; 10 nucleotides match TRBD1. The CDR3 covers 14 residues. The ends lost 7 bases at V and 0 bases at J; junction bases unmatched: 5. Germline CDR1 reads SQVTM; CDR2 reads ANQGSEA.

The V and J genes are TRBV7-9 and TRBJ1-6, with 8 bases aligning to TRBD1. Trimming removed 5 bases from V and 7 bases from J; junction bases left unmatched: 4. Germline CDR1 and CDR2: SEHNR and FQNEAQ (reference sequence). The CDR3 runs 14 residues. The CDR3 reads CASSDDRGNSPLHF. DNA for the CDR3: TGTGCCAGCAGCGACGACAGGGGAAATTCACCCCTCCACTTT.

This clone was detected a few times. The chain joins TRBV4-1 to TRBJ1-1; perhaps TRBD1 as D (6 bases). The V end lost 6 bases, the J end lost 5 bases, and 16 bases lay between the germline ends. Germline-derived CDR1 and CDR2 are MGHRA and YSYEKL. This CDR3 has 14 amino acids. In nucleotides, the CDR3 is TGCGCCAGCAGTCTTAACAGGGTCGGTACTGAAGCTTTCTTT. Protein: CASSLNRVGTEAFF.

CDR3 coding DNA: TGTGCCAGTAGTAAGTGGCAGACTCAAGAGACCCAGTACTTC. It encodes CASSKWQTQETQYF. The chain recombines TRBV19 with TRBJ2-5; D unclear. The CDR3 length is 14 residues. The V gene's germline CDR1 is LNHDA and CDR2 SQIVND (reference sequence). V lost 4 bases, J lost 2 bases, and 11 bases lay in between.

This chain joins TRBV6-5 and TRBJ1-2; TRBD1 is a possible D gene (5 bases). The germline V gene has CDR1 MNHEY and CDR2 SVGAGI. V gave up 2 bases and J gave up 4 bases, with 14 bases separating them. This CDR3 contains 15 residues. DNA for the CDR3: TGTGCCAGCAGTTACGGTCACGGGGGTGGCTATGGCTACACCTTC. This gives the protein CASSYGHGGGYGYTF.

This chain joins TRBV10-3 and TRBJ2-2; D is ambiguous. Germline lookup yields CDR1 ENHRY and CDR2 SYGVKD. CDR3 length: 12 amino acids. V lost 3 bases and J lost 7, with 6 bases in between. CDR3 nucleotide sequence: TGTGCCATCAGTGACGTCGGCGGGGAGCTGTTTTTT. It translates to CAISDVGGELFF.

The chain uses TRBV4-1 and TRBJ2-1, with 9 positions matching TRBD2. The V gene end was trimmed by 1 base and the J gene end by 4 bases; junction bases not matched to a gene: 5. This CDR3 is built from 16 residues. Germline-derived CDR1 and CDR2 are MGHRA and YSYEKL. In DNA, the CDR3 is TGCGCCAGCAGCCAAGGTCCTAGCGGGGAGTACAATGAGCAGTTCTTC. This translates into CASSQGPSGEYNEQFF.

V is TRBV5-1 and J is TRBJ2-3, with 15 bases matching TRBD2. The germline V gene encodes CDR1 SGHRS and CDR2 YFSETQ. This CDR3 spans 18 amino acids. With 1 base clipped from V and 4 bases from J, the junction kept 7 bases outside the gene matches. This CDR3 is CASSLSWTSGGAADTQYF. The DNA of the CDR3 is TGCGCCAGCAGCTTGTCGTGGACTAGCGGGGGGGCTGCAGATACGCAGTATTTT.

The chain is built from TRBV5-1 and TRBJ1-1; 8 bases map to TRBD1. Germline CDR1 SGHRS, CDR2 YFSETQ. The V gene end was trimmed by 2 bases and the J gene end by 0 bases; junction bases not matched to a gene: 9. The CDR3 is 17 residues long. The CDR3 region is CASSFSPGGPVNTEAFF. CDR3 in DNA: TGCGCCAGCAGCTTTAGCCCAGGGGGCCCCGTGAACACTGAAGCTTTCTTT.

The V and J genes are TRBV5-1 and TRBJ2-1, with D tentatively TRBD1 (5 bases). The germline V gene has CDR1 SGHRS and CDR2 YFSETQ. The CDR3 totals 12 residues. V lost 0 bases and J 7 bases, leaving 5 bases between the germline ends. The CDR3 nucleotides are TGCGCCAGCAGCTTGGAGGGGAATGAGCAGTTCTTC. This gives the protein CASSLEGNEQFF.

V is TRBV2 and J is TRBJ1-3, with 10 positions matching TRBD1. J lost 8 bases, V lost 9 bases, and 4 bases had no gene match. Germline assignment: CDR1 SNHLY and CDR2 FYNNEI. The CDR3 sequence is 12 residues long. The CDR3 nucleotides read TGTGCCAGTAGGGACAGGGGAGACACCATATATTTT. Its protein product is CASRDRGDTIYF.